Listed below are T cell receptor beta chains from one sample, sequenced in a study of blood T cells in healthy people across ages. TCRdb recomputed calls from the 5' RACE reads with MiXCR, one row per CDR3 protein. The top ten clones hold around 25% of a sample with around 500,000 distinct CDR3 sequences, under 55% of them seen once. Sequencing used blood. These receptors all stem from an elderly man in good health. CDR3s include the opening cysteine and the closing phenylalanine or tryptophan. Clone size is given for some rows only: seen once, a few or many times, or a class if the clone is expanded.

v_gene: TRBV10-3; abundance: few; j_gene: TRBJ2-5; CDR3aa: CAISGSPLAGGETQYF
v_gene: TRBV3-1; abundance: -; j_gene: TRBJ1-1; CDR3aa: CASSQGSGTEAFF
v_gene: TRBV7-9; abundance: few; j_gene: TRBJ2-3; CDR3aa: CASSLALAGSDTQYF
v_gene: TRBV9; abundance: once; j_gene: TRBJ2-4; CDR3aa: CASSVGQQNIQYF
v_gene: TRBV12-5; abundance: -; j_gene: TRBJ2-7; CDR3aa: CASGFKGATEDPYEQYF
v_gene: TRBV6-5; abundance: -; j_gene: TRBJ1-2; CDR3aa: CASSYSSGGLNYGYTF
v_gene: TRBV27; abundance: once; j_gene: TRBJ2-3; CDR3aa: CASSFSGGQATDTQYF
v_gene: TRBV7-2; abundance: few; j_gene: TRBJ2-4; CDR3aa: CASSWSDKNIQYF
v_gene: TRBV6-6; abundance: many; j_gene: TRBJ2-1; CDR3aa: CASSYVLAGNPFF
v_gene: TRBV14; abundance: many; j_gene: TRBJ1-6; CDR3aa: CASSSRGPLNSPLHF
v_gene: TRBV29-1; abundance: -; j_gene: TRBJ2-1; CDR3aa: CSGLIGGADNEQFF
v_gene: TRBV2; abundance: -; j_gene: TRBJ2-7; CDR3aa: CASSEYRLAHEQYF
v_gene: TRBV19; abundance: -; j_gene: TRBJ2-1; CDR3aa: CASGRGGGSYNEQFF
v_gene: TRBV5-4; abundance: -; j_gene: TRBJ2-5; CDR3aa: CASSSKRDSEETQYF
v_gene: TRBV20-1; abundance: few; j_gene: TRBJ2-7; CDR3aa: CSASDNRDEQYF
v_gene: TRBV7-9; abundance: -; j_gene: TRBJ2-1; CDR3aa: CASSPGRGGNGQFF
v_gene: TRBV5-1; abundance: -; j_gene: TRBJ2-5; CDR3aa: CAIKRETSGDEQYF
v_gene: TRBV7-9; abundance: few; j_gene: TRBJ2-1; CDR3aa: CASSPFDPRIPHEQFF
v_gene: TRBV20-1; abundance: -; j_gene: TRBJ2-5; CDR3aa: CSARNQRLGETQYF
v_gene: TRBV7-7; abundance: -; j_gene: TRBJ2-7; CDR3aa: CASSFGTGATYEQYF
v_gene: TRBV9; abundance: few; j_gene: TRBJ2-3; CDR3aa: CASSGVDRVTDTQYF
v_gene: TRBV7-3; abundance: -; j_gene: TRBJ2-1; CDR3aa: CASSLGLAGQEQFF
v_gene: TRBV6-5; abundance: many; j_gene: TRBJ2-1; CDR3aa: CASSYSRLAGDEQFF